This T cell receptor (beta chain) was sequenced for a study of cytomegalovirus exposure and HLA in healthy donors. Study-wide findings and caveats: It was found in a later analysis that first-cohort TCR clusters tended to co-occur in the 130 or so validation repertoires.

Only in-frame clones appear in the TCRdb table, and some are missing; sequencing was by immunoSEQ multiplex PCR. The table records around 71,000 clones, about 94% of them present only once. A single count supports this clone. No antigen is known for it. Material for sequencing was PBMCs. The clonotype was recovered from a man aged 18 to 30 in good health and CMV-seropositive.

The CDR3 sequence is CASSQGLAGTYEQYF. DNA of the CDR3: TGCGCCAGCAGCCAGGGACTAGCGGGAACTTACGAGCAGTACTTC. The chain is built from TRBV5-1 and TRBJ2-7, with 13 positions matching TRBD2. The CDR3 has 15 amino acids. Trimming took 4 bases from V and 4 from J; bases not matched to a gene: 5. Germline V gene data show CDR1 as SGHRS and CDR2 as YFSETQ.